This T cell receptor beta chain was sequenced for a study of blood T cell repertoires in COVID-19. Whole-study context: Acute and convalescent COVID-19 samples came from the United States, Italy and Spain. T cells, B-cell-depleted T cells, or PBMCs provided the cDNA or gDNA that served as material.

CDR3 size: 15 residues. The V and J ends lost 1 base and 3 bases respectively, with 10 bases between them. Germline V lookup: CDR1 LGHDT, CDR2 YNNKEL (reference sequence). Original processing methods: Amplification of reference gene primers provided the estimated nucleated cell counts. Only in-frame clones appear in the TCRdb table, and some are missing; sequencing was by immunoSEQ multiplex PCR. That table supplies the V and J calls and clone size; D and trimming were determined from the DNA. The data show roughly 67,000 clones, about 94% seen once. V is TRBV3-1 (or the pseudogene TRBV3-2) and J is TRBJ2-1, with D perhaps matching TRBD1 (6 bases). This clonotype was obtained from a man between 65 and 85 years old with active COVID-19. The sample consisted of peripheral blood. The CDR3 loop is CASSQVWDIYNEQFF. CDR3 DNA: TGTGCCAGCAGCCAAGTGTGGGACATCTACAATGAGCAGTTCTTC.